These T cell receptor beta chains were read from a single sample in a study of post-analysis software for immune sequencing data. MiXCR, applied by TCRdb to the PCR reads, yields one record per CDR3 protein. Of fewer than 850,000 distinct CDR3 sequences listed, roughly 29% are singletons. Sequencing used blood. These TCRs come from a girl aged 10 to 17 with multiple sclerosis. CDR3s include the opening cysteine and the closing phenylalanine or tryptophan. The D gene is left open where the match is weak. Rows give clone size only sometimes, using once, few, many, or a class for an expanded clone.

j_gene,d_gene,abundance,v_gene,CDR3nt,CDR3aa
TRBJ1-1,.,.,TRBV9,TGTGCCAGCAGTGGTGGACAGCAGAACACTGAAGCTTTCTTT,CASSGGQQNTEAFF
TRBJ1-2,.,.,TRBV2,TGTGCCAGCAGGGACAGCGCTAACTATGGCTACACCTTC,CASRDSANYGYTF
TRBJ1-1,.,few,TRBV7-9,TGTGCCAGCAGCTTAGAACAGTGGAGCATGAACACTGAAGCTTTCTTT,CASSLEQWSMNTEAFF
TRBJ1-1,.,few,TRBV29-1,TGCAGCGTTGAAATCGCCCTTGAAGCTTTCTTT,CSVEIALEAFF
TRBJ2-7,.,.,TRBV4-3,TGCGCCAGCAGCCAAGACTCCTACGCGGACAAGCAGTACTTC,CASSQDSYADKQYF
TRBJ2-7,TRBD2,.,TRBV28,TGTGCCAGCAGTTCACCACTAGCGGGAGACATCTACGAGCAGTACTTC,CASSSPLAGDIYEQYF
TRBJ2-1,TRBD2,.,TRBV19,TGTGCCAGTAGTACCAGCGGGAGGGCCTACAATGAGCAGTTCTTC,CASSTSGRAYNEQFF
TRBJ2-7,TRBD2,.,TRBV7-2,TGTGCCAGCAGCTCCTCCGGGACTAGCGGGCTACGCCTCTCCTACGAGCAGTACTTC,CASSSSGTSGLRLSYEQYF
TRBJ1-5,.,few,TRBV20-1,TGCAGTGCTAGAGATCCAGCAGCCCCTGGTTGGCCCCAGCATTTT,CSARDPAAPGWPQHF
TRBJ2-5,.,.,TRBV10-3,TGTGCCATCAGTGAAGAGGGATCTAGATTGTGGGAGCAGTACTTC,CAISEEGSRLWEQYF
TRBJ1-2,TRBD1,.,TRBV29-1,TGCAGCGGGGGGACAGGGGGAGACCATGGCTACACCTTC,CSGGTGGDHGYTF
TRBJ1-5,TRBD1,.,TRBV12-3/TRBV12-4,TGTGCCAGCAGCCTCCGGACAGGGAAGAAAAATCAGCCCCAGCATTTT,CASSLRTGKKNQPQHF
TRBJ2-2,TRBD1,.,TRBV29-1,TGCAGCGTTGAAGTAGGACAGGGCGCCGGGGAGCTGTTTTTT,CSVEVGQGAGELFF
TRBJ1-2,.,.,TRBV29-1,TGCAGCGTTGACGCAGGGTGCTATGGCTACACCTTC,CSVDAGCYGYTF
TRBJ2-7,.,many,TRBV7-2,TGTGCCAGCAGCGGAACCCCAGGGCCCTACGAGCAGTACTTC,CASSGTPGPYEQYF
TRBJ2-7,.,.,TRBV20-1,TGCAGTGCTAATCTGGACAGCTTCCTGCACGCCTACGAGCAGTACTTC,CSANLDSFLHAYEQYF
TRBJ2-3,.,.,TRBV20-1,TGCAGTGCAGAACCTGAGCCAGATACGCAGTATTTT,CSAEPEPDTQYF
TRBJ2-5,.,.,TRBV20-1,TGCAGTGCTAGAGATGTCGGGATGGCGAGCACGGGAGAGACCCAGTACTTC,CSARDVGMASTGETQYF
TRBJ1-2,.,.,TRBV5-5,TGTGCCAGCAGCCGGGACCAAGTCGTGGGCTACACCTTC,CASSRDQVVGYTF
TRBJ2-1,.,few,TRBV27,TGTGCCAGCAGCTGGTCTAACAATGAGCAGTTCTTC,CASSWSNNEQFF
TRBJ1-5,.,few,TRBV27,TGTGCCAGCAGTTTTGGGTGGGGCCAGCCCCAGCATTTT,CASSFGWGQPQHF
TRBJ2-1,TRBD2,few,TRBV5-1,TGCGCCAGCAGCCGGGACTACTTTTGGTTCTTC,CASSRDYFWFF
TRBJ1-2,.,.,TRBV28,TGTGCCAGCAGTTCGGGGCGGGGTAGAGGTGGCTACACCTTC,CASSSGRGRGGYTF
TRBJ2-7,.,.,TRBV28,TGTGCCAGCGGAGTTCAGGGGGGGGCGGGATACGGGACCTCCTACGAGCAGTACTTC,CASGVQGGAGYGTSYEQYF
TRBJ1-6,.,many,TRBV14,TGTGCCAGCAGCCAAGAACTCCCGAATTCACCCCTCCACTTT,CASSQELPNSPLHF
TRBJ2-7,.,many,TRBV12-3/TRBV12-4,TGTGCCAGCAGTTTCGACCTTACCTACGAGCAGTACTTC,CASSFDLTYEQYF
TRBJ1-2,.,.,TRBV6-5,TGTGCCAGCAGGCGTGCGGGGGCCGACCCCGGCTACACCTTC,CASRRAGADPGYTF
TRBJ1-2,TRBD1,.,TRBV5-5,TGTGCCAGCAGCTCGGGGACAGGGCCCTTTGGGTATGGCTACATCTTC,CASSSGTGPFGYGYIF
TRBJ2-3,.,few,TRBV3-1,TGTGCCAGCAGCCAAGAAGCGCGGTACACAGATACGCAGTATTTT,CASSQEARYTDTQYF
TRBJ2-1,TRBD1,few,TRBV28,TGTGCCAGCAGTTATCTGGGACAGGGGACCGGTGAGCAGTTCTTC,CASSYLGQGTGEQFF
TRBJ2-7,TRBD2,few,TRBV20-1,TGCAGTGCTAGCCTAGCGGCCCACTACGAGCAGTACTTC,CSASLAAHYEQYF
TRBJ1-4,.,.,TRBV5-1,TGCGCCAGCAGCGCCCTGAGCGGGGGCGGTGAAAAACGGTTTTTT,CASSALSGGGEKRFF
TRBJ1-6,TRBD1,few,TRBV6-2/TRBV6-3,TGTGCCAGCAGCACCGGGACAGATAATTCACCCCTCCACTTT,CASSTGTDNSPLHF
TRBJ2-7,TRBD1,few,TRBV6-1,TGTGCCAGCAGTCCCAAGCGGACAGGGACGGGGGAGCAGTACTTC,CASSPKRTGTGEQYF
TRBJ2-3,.,.,TRBV2,TGTGCCAGCAGTGAACAGGGACAAGATACGCAGTATTTT,CASSEQGQDTQYF
TRBJ2-4,TRBD2,few,TRBV7-2,TGTGCCAGCAGCTTAGTGGGCGGGGGGCTCCTTGGGAACATTCAGTACTTC,CASSLVGGGLLGNIQYF
TRBJ1-6,.,few,TRBV6-2/TRBV6-3,TGTGCCAGCAGCTGGGACGGTAATTCACCCCTCCACTTT,CASSWDGNSPLHF
TRBJ2-7,.,.,TRBV20-1,TGCAGTGCTAGACCCCCCTCCGGGAACTCCTACGAGCAGTACTTC,CSARPPSGNSYEQYF
TRBJ2-3,TRBD2,.,TRBV10-3,TGTGCCATCGCTTACGGGACTAGCGGGAGCACAGATACGCAGTATTTT,CAIAYGTSGSTDTQYF
TRBJ2-7,.,.,TRBV7-2,TGTGCCAGCAGCGCCATTGGACAGAGGGGAAACGAGCAGTACTTC,CASSAIGQRGNEQYF
TRBJ1-2,.,once,TRBV21-1,TGTGCCAGCAGCAAAATCTCCCAACGGCGGGGACTATATGGCTACACCTTC,CASSKISQRRGLYGYTF
TRBJ2-5,TRBD2,few,TRBV3-1,TGTGCCAGCAGCCAACAAACTCCGGGACTAGCGGGATTTCGGGAGACCCAGTACTTC,CASSQQTPGLAGFRETQYF
TRBJ1-5,.,.,TRBV20-1,TGCAGTGCTAGCGCGACAGGACCGCATAATCAGCCCCAGCATTTT,CSASATGPHNQPQHF
TRBJ2-3,.,.,TRBV2,TGTGCCAGCAGTGAAAGGCGGAGTAGGGGCCCCCGGAACACAGATACGCAGTATTTT,CASSERRSRGPRNTDTQYF
TRBJ2-1,.,.,TRBV7-2,TGTGCCAGCAGTGCCGGGACCAACCATGAGCAGTTCTTC,CASSAGTNHEQFF
TRBJ1-2,.,.,TRBV5-1,TGCGCCAGCAGCTTTACTTGGGCGGTTGCTGGCTACACCTTC,CASSFTWAVAGYTF
TRBJ1-2,.,.,TRBV6-5,TGTGCCAGCAGTTACACCGATAAGCCACTGAACTATGGCTACACCTTC,CASSYTDKPLNYGYTF
TRBJ1-1,TRBD1,.,TRBV29-1,TGCAGCTCAAGGACAGGAGGGTCTGAAGCTTTCTTT,CSSRTGGSEAFF
TRBJ2-1,TRBD2,.,TRBV7-9,TGTGCCCACGGGGGAGGGCCAAATGAGCAGTTCTTC,CAHGGGPNEQFF
TRBJ2-3,.,many,TRBV20-1,TGCAGTGCTAGAAACGTAGACCGAGTAGATACGCAGTATTTT,CSARNVDRVDTQYF
TRBJ1-2,.,.,TRBV20-1,TGCAGTGCTAGTATGGCGGATGGCTACACCTTC,CSASMADGYTF
TRBJ1-6,.,many,TRBV5-1,TGCGCCAGCAGCTCAGCGGGCAATTCACCCCTCCACTTT,CASSSAGNSPLHF
TRBJ1-2,TRBD1,.,TRBV4-1,TGCGCCAGCAGCCACCGCACATCGGAAGGGGGCGCCGGGCTCGGCTACACCTTC,CASSHRTSEGGAGLGYTF
TRBJ2-5,.,.,TRBV28,TGTGCCAGCAGTCCCTTTAGCTCGGAGGAGACCCAGTACTTC,CASSPFSSEETQYF
TRBJ2-3,.,.,TRBV30,TGTGCCGGGAAATCCCCTACTAGCACAGATACGCAGTATTTT,CAGKSPTSTDTQYF
TRBJ2-7,TRBD1,many,TRBV5-5,TGTGCCAGCAGCGGACAGGTCTCCTACGAGCAGTACTTC,CASSGQVSYEQYF
TRBJ1-2,TRBD1,once,TRBV5-1,TGCGCCAGCAGCACCGGGATAGGGACAGGGAGTTATGGCTACACCTTC,CASSTGIGTGSYGYTF